This T cell receptor beta chain was sequenced for a study of Graves' ophthalmopathy and Graves' hyperthyroidism. Points from the study as a whole: Most expanded clonotypes in thyroid above 0.001 frequency also showed up in blood. This model predicted ophthalmopathy progression (sensitivity around 70%, specificity around 72%).

This clonotype has ten or more counts. Antigen: not known. Between the trimmed V and J ends, which lost 1 base and 3 bases, there was a span of 10 bases. Germline V gene lookup returns CDR1 MNHEY and CDR2 SVGAGI. The CDR3 runs to 14 residues. Amplification from RNA transcripts yielded the TCR beta CDR3 regions. Amplification began with first-round RT-PCR using HTBI primers, then second-round multiplex PCR was performed. TCRdb analysed the multiplex PCR reads with MiXCR anew, one entry per CDR3 protein. This sample yields 400,000 or so distinct CDR3 sequences, of which over 15% are seen a single time; around 6.6% belongs to the top ten.

The TCR sequence derives from a young woman with stable Graves' hyperthyroidism. The chain employs TRBV6-5 and TRBJ2-7, with D perhaps TRBD2 (6 bases). Sequenced sample: peripheral blood. DNA for the CDR3: TGTGCCAGCAGTTACTGGTCCGGGAGCTACGAGCAGTACTTC. Translating it yields CASSYWSGSYEQYF.